The 17 T cell receptor beta chains below were found in one sample sequenced in a study of spatial heterogeneity in lung cancer. TCRdb reprocessed the 5' RACE reads with MiXCR, giving one entry per CDR3 protein. This table has some 120,000 distinct CDR3 sequences, over 9% appearing once. Time point specified: blood at routine non-recurrence follow-up after resection. No cell sorting; template was whole RNA from tumor, lung tissue or PBMC. The material was PBMCs, obtained at follow-up. Every receptor here comes from a male donor with early-stage non-small cell lung cancer.

This clonotype has only one observation. The chain couples TRBV9 to TRBJ2-3, with 7 bases lining up with TRBD2. V gave up 0 bases and J gave up 1 base; unmatched junction bases: 14. Germline CDR1 and CDR2: SGDLS and YYNGEE. The CDR3 length is 19 residues. DNA of the CDR3: TGTGCCAGCAGCGTAGAGGCCGGGACTACCCCAACCCGCACAGATACGCAGTATTTT. It translates to CASSVEAGTTPTRTDTQYF.

The rearrangement joins TRBV28 to TRBJ2-5; 10 bases match TRBD1. The germline V gene has CDR1 MDHEN and CDR2 SYDVKM. J was trimmed by 4 bases and V by 1 base; bases with no gene match: 3. This CDR3 is built from 15 residues. As DNA, the CDR3 is TGTGCCAGCAGTTTATACAGACAGGGGGCAGAGACCCAGTACTTC. Its translation is CASSLYRQGAETQYF.

This clonotype was seen repeatedly, ten times or more. The CDR3 spells CASSQPSQTGRTEAFF. CDR3 DNA: TGCGCCAGCAGCCAACCCTCTCAGACAGGGCGGACTGAAGCTTTCTTT. The V and J genes are TRBV4-3 and TRBJ1-1, with TRBD1 matching 7 bases. Germline V CDR1 and CDR2: LGHNA, YSLEER. The trim removed 2 bases at V and 5 bases at J, leaving 11 bases unmatched. CDR3 size: 16 residues.

In this sample, this clonotype turned up a few times. V gene TRBV6-5 combines with J gene TRBJ1-2, with D unresolved. Germline V gene sequence: CDR1 MNHEY, CDR2 SVGAGI. Trimming cost V 9 bases and J 8 bases, with 10 bases left between them. This CDR3 spans 10 amino acids. DNA of the CDR3: TGTGCCAGGAAGTCCGTCGGCTACACCTTC. Its protein product is CARKSVGYTF.

Only one count was recorded for this clonotype. A much larger clone lies one base from this, so it may be a read error. The chain employs TRBV10-3 and TRBJ2-3; no definite D call. Deletions cut 4 bases from V and 1 base from J, with 15 bases between. Germline-derived CDR1 and CDR2 are ENHRY and SYGVKD. The CDR3 is 16 residues long. CDR3 loop: CAISGPKETGTDTQYF. For the CDR3, the DNA is TGTGCCATCAGTGGACCTAAGGAGACGGGCACAGATACGCAGTATTTT.

The chain recombines TRBV27 with TRBJ2-1, with TRBD2 identical over 11 bases. In germline, CDR1 is MNHEY, CDR2 SMNVEV (reference sequence). The CDR3 extends over 15 amino acids. Trimming at V came to 2 bases and at J to 9 bases, leaving 6 bases not matched to a gene. The CDR3 spells CASSLTSGGPLEQFF. DNA of the CDR3: TGTGCCAGCAGTTTAACTAGCGGGGGTCCCCTTGAGCAGTTCTTC.

The chain combines TRBV3-1 with TRBJ2-1; D not resolved. The V and J ends lost 3 bases and 8 bases respectively, with 11 bases between them. The CDR3 consists of 13 residues. Germline CDR1 and CDR2: LGHDT and YNNKEL (reference sequence). The CDR3 DNA reads as TGTGCCAGCAGCCATAACGTTGGGGATGAGCAGTTCTTC. It yields the protein CASSHNVGDEQFF.

This clonotype has a count of ten or more. The V call is TRBV3-1, the J call TRBJ1-5, with a possible D match to TRBD1 (5 bases). The V and J ends lost 1 base and 7 bases respectively, with 17 bases between them. Per the germline V gene, CDR1 is LGHDT and CDR2 is YNNKEL (reference sequence). The CDR3 sequence is 16 residues long. The CDR3 DNA reads as TGTGCCAGCAGCCAAGGGGCAGGGAGCCTTAAACAGCCCCAGCATTTT. Residues: CASSQGAGSLKQPQHF.

The chain has TRBV5-6 and TRBJ1-1; D is uncertain. The germline V gene encodes CDR1 SGHDT and CDR2 YYEEEE. CDR3 length: 14 residues. V was trimmed by 0 bases and J by 6 bases, leaving 12 bases between them. This CDR3 reads CASSLEYSRAEAFF. DNA for the CDR3: TGTGCCAGCAGCTTGGAGTACAGTAGGGCTGAAGCTTTCTTT.

Many counts were recorded for this clonotype. The chain combines TRBV11-1 with TRBJ2-1; TRBD2 agrees at 13 bases. J lost 3 bases, V lost 4 bases, and 3 bases had no gene match. The CDR3 totals 16 residues. Germline CDR1 and CDR2: SGHAT and FQDESV (reference sequence). CDR3 protein: CASSWTSGGFYNEQFF. The CDR3, as DNA: TGTGCCAGCAGCTGGACTAGCGGGGGATTCTACAATGAGCAGTTCTTC.

The genes are TRBV30 and TRBJ2-1; D ambiguous. Trimming took 2 bases from V and 3 from J, leaving 14 bases between them. CDR3 size: 15 residues. CDR1 is GTSNPN, CDR2 SVGIG, per germline (reference sequence). This chain's CDR3 is CAWSRPRQVYNEQFF. In DNA form, the CDR3 reads TGTGCCTGGAGTAGGCCAAGGCAGGTCTACAATGAGCAGTTCTTC.

In its sample, this clonotype was seen a few times. J is TRBJ1-2 and V is TRBV5-1; 10 positions match TRBD1. The CDR3 contains 18 residues. Trimming cost V 2 bases and J 6 bases; bases outside gene matches: 16. Looked up from germline, CDR1 is SGHRS and CDR2 is YFSETQ. CDR3 loop: CASSLTTSGTGAENGYTF. In DNA, the CDR3 is TGCGCCAGCAGCTTAACCACCTCCGGGACAGGGGCCGAAAATGGCTACACCTTC.

Worth noting for this clonotype: A much larger clone lies a single base off, so this may be a read error. DNA for the CDR3: TGTGCCAGCAGCCAAGATACGGTTAACAATCAGCCCCAGCATTTT. It encodes CASSQDTVNNQPQHF. The gene calls are TRBV3-1 and TRBJ1-5; no clear D. The V end was cut by 0 bases, the J end by 3 bases, with 9 bases between. CDR3 length equals 15 residues. Germline V gene sequence: CDR1 LGHDT, CDR2 YNNKEL (reference sequence).

This clonotype was recorded many times. The J gene is TRBJ1-6, the V gene TRBV19; no clear D gene. Deletions cut 5 bases from V and 5 bases from J, with 7 bases between. The length of the CDR3 is 13 residues. Germline CDR1 reads LNHDA; CDR2 reads SQIVND (reference sequence). Here the CDR3 reads CASSDADNSPLHF. CDR3 coding DNA: TGTGCCAGTAGTGATGCAGATAATTCACCCCTCCACTTT.

This chain connects TRBV10-3 to TRBJ1-1; D is perhaps TRBD1 (5 bases). CDR3 size: 11 residues. Germline V gene sequence: CDR1 ENHRY, CDR2 SYGVKD. V gave up 6 bases and J gave up 11 bases, with 13 bases separating them. CDR3 loop: CAISPGRVAFF. The CDR3 coding sequence is TGTGCCATCAGCCCGGGACGGGTGGCTTTCTTT.

A few counts support this clonotype. The rearrangement uses TRBV5-1 and TRBJ1-2, with D unclear. The germline V gene encodes CDR1 SGHRS and CDR2 YFSETQ. The CDR3 sequence is 15 residues long. V was trimmed by 0 bases and J by 0 bases, leaving 9 bases between them. CDR3 region: CASSLAVIPNYGYTF. The CDR3 DNA reads TGCGCCAGCAGCTTGGCGGTAATTCCTAACTATGGCTACACCTTC.

J is TRBJ1-1 and V is TRBV3-1; maybe TRBD1 (5 bases). V lost 2 bases and J 6 bases, leaving 13 bases between the germline ends. CDR3 length: 14 amino acids. Germline V lookup: CDR1 LGHDT, CDR2 YNNKEL (reference sequence). The CDR3 bases are TGTGCCAGCAGCCAAAGATTTTCAGGGTCTGAAGCTTTCTTT. Translated, it gives CASSQRFSGSEAFF. The complete variable domain, with remaining parts taken from reference TRBV3-1 and TRBJ1-1, reads DTAVSQTPKYLVTQMGNDKSIKCEQNLGHDTMYWYKQDSKKFLKIMFSYNNKELIINETVPNRFSPKSPDKAHLNLHINSLELGDSAVYFCASSQRFSGSEAFFGQGTRLTVV.